The clone carrying this TCR beta chain was detected once. Its matching antigen is unknown. The donors gave bone marrow, and they were healthy. In the PCR, 60 Vbeta and 13 Jbeta primers were used. TCRdb's copy holds only in-frame clones and misses some; the assay was immunoSEQ multiplex PCR. The data hold roughly 130,000 clones, with 70% to 85% observed a single time. This CDR3 comprises 18 residues. V shed 0 bases, J shed 2 bases, and the junction held 9 bases outside the gene matches. Germline V CDR1 and CDR2: SGHKS, YYEKEE (reference sequence). The data stem from a study of cytomegalovirus exposure and HLA in healthy donors. Study results and limitations: Reports credit the classifier with highly specific, highly sensitive diagnosis of cytomegalovirus status. Several of the most significant clusters appeared, in a later analysis, to be linked to common viral pathogens. A missense DCLRE1C variant was associated with V- and J-gene trimming of TCR beta chains in a later analysis, and an independent cohort replicated the association.

The rearrangement uses TRBV5-5 and TRBJ2-2, with 8 bases lining up with TRBD2. This sequence was found in a boy under 18 in good health and CMV-seronegative. The sequenced sample was PBMCs. CDR3 region: CASSLGLATLLNTGELFF. CDR3 sequence (DNA): TGTGCCAGCAGCTTGGGACTAGCGACGCTGCTTAACACCGGGGAGCTGTTTTTT.